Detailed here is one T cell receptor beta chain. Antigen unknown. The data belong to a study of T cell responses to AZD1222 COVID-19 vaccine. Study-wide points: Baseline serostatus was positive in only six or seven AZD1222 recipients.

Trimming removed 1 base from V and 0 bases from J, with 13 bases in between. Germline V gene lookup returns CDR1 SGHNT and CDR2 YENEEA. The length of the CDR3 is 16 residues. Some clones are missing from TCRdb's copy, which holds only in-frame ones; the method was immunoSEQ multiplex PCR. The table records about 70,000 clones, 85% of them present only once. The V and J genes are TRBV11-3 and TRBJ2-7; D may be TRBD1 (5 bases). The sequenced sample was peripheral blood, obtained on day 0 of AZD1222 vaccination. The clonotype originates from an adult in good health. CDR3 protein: CASSLGGRPSSYEQYF. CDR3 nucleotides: TGTGCCAGCAGCTTAGGGGGCAGGCCGAGCTCCTACGAGCAGTACTTC.